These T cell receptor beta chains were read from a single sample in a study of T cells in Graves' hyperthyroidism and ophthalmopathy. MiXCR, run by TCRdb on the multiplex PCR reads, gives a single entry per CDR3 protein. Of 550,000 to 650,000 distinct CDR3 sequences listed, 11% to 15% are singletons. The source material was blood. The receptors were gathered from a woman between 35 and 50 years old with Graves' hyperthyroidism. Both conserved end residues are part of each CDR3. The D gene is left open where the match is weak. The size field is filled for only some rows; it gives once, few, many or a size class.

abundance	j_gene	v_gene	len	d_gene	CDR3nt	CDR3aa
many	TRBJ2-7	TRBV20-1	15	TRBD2	TGCAGTGCTAGCGCACTAGCGGGAGTAGGTTACGAGCAGTACTTC	CSASALAGVGYEQYF
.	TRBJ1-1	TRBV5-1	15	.	TGCGCCAGCAGCCTAGGTCGCACAACTTGGACTGAAGCTTTCTTT	CASSLGRTTWTEAFF
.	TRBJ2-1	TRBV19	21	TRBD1	TGTGCCAGTAGTATATTGGGGAGACAGGGGGCGACCTCACCCCGAACAGATGAGCAGTTCTTC	CASSILGRQGATSPRTDEQFF
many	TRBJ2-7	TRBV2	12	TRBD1	TGTGCCATCAAGGGACAGGGCGGGGAGCAGTACTTC	CAIKGQGGEQYF
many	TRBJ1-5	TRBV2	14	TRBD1	TGTGCCAGCAGTACAGGGGGCGCAGAGCAGCCCCAGCATTTT	CASSTGGAEQPQHF
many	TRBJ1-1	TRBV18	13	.	TGTGCCAGCTCAGCTTCGGCGAACACTGAAGCTTTCTTT	CASSASANTEAFF
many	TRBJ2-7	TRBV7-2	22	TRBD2	TGTGCCAGCAGCCGCGCGGGGGGCAGGCTAGCGCGAGTTATACCCCTCTCCTACGAGCAGTACTTC	CASSRAGGRLARVIPLSYEQYF
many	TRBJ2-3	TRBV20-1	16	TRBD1	TGCAGTGCTAGAGGTTACAGGGGGGCTAGCACAGATACGCAGTATTTT	CSARGYRGASTDTQYF
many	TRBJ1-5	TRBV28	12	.	TGTGCCAGCAGCCAGGGGAGGGAGCCCCAGCATTTT	CASSQGREPQHF
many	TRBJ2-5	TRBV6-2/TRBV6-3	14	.	TGTGCCAGCAGTTACATAGGCGGTCAAGAGACCCAGTACTTC	CASSYIGGQETQYF
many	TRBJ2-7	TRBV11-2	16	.	TGTGCCAGCAGCTCAACCGATGACTTACGTGGCTACGAGCAGTACTTC	CASSSTDDLRGYEQYF
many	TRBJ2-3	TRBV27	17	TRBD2	TGTGCCAGCAGTCCCGGGACTAGCGGCACCTCAACAGATACGCAGTATTTT	CASSPGTSGTSTDTQYF
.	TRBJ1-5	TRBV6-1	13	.	TGTGCCAGCAGTGGCGAACGGGAACAGCCCCAGCATTTT	CASSGEREQPQHF
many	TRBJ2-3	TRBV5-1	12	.	TGCGCCAGCAGCTTGCATCAAGATACGCAGTATTTT	CASSLHQDTQYF
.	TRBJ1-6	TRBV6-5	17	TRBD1	TGTGCCAGCAGTTACACCCCAGGGGGCAGGAATAATTCACCCCTCCACTTT	CASSYTPGGRNNSPLHF
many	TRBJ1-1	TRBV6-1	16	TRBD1	TGTGCCAGCAGTTTCAGGGGGGGACAGGCGGGTACTGAAGCTTTCTTT	CASSFRGGQAGTEAFF
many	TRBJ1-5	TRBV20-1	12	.	TGCAGTGCAGAGTTGGGGGATCAGCCCCAGCATTTT	CSAELGDQPQHF
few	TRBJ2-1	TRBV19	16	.	TGTGCCAGTAGTACAATACTAGCCCGCTCCTACAATGAGCAGTTCTTC	CASSTILARSYNEQFF
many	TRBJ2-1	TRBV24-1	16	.	TGTGCCACCAGTGATTCCGACGCTCCTTCTTACAATGAGCAGTTCTTC	CATSDSDAPSYNEQFF
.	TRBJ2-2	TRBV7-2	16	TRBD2	TGTGCCAGCAGCTTGAGCGGGAGGATGAGTACCGGGGAGCTGTTTTTT	CASSLSGRMSTGELFF
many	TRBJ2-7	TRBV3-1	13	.	TGTGCCAGCAGCCGGGCTAGTAGGTACGAGCAGTACTTC	CASSRASRYEQYF
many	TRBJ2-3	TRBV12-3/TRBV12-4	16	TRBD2	TGTGCCAGCAGTTCTTGGACTAGCGGGAGTTCAGATACGCAGTATTTT	CASSSWTSGSSDTQYF
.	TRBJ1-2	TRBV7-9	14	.	TGTGCCAGCAGAAAACAGGGAGGTGGCTATGGCTACACCTTC	CASRKQGGGYGYTF
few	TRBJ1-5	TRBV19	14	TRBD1	TGTGCCAGTACCGGGACAGGGATCGGGCAGCCCCAGCATTTT	CASTGTGIGQPQHF
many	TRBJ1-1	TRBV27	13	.	TGTGCCAGCAGTTCCAGGTTGAACACTGAAGCTTTCTTT	CASSSRLNTEAFF
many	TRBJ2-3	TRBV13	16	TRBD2	TGTGCCAGCAGCTCAAGGACTAGCGCGAGCACAGATACGCAGTATTTT	CASSSRTSASTDTQYF
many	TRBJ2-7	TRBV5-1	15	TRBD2	TGCGCCAGCAGCTTGGGGTCTAGCGGAACCTACGAGCAGTACTTC	CASSLGSSGTYEQYF
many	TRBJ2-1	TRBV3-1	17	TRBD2	TGTGCCAGCAGCCAAGAGGCTAGCGGGAGATGGGACAATGAGCAGTTCTTC	CASSQEASGRWDNEQFF
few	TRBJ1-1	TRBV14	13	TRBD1	TGTGCCAGCAGCGACAGGGGTTTTGCTGAAGCTTTCTTT	CASSDRGFAEAFF
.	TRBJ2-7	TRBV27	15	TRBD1	TGTGCCAGCAGGCGAAGCGGGACAGGGCGGGCCAAGCAGTACTTC	CASRRSGTGRAKQYF
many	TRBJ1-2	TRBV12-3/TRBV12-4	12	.	TGTGCCAGCAGTTTATTGGAGGATGGCTACACCTTC	CASSLLEDGYTF
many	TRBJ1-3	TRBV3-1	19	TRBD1	TGTGCCAGCAGCCAAGATAAGGGACAGGCGAAAAACTCTGGAAACACCATATATTTT	CASSQDKGQAKNSGNTIYF
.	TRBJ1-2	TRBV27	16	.	TGTGCCAGCAGTTTATCATCGGGGGCAGACCTCTATGGCTACACCTTC	CASSLSSGADLYGYTF
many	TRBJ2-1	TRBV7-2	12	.	TGTGCCAGCACCATCGAGCGGAACGAGCAGTTCTTC	CASTIERNEQFF
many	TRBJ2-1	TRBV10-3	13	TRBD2	TGTGCCACTACGGGGGGGCCGAACAATGAGCAGTTCTTC	CATTGGPNNEQFF
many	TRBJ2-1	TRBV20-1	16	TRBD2	TGCAGTGCCCCACGTCGACTAGCGGGAGACTACAATGAGCAGTTCTTC	CSAPRRLAGDYNEQFF
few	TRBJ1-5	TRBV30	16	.	TGTGCCTGCAAGACAATGGGGCAGTCTGACAATCAGCCCCAGCATTTT	CACKTMGQSDNQPQHF
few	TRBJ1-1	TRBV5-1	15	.	TGCGCCAGCAGCTTACGTCAGGGGATTCACACTGAAGCTTTCTTT	CASSLRQGIHTEAFF
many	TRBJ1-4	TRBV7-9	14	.	TGTGCCAGCAGCTTAGCGCTCGGAAGTGAAAAACTGTTTTTT	CASSLALGSEKLFF
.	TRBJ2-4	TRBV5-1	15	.	TGCGCCAGCAGCTACCCCGAGGGGGATAAAAACACTCAGTACTTC	CASSYPEGDKNTQYF
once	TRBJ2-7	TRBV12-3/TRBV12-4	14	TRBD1	TGTGCCAGCAGTACCGGGACAGGGGATGGCGAGCAGTACTTC	CASSTGTGDGEQYF
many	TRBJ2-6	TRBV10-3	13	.	TGTGCCAACCGGGGCTCTGGGGCCAACGTCCTGACTTTC	CANRGSGANVLTF
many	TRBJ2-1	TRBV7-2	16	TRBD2	TGTGCCAGCAGCAAGTCCCTAGCGGTCTCCTACAATGAGCAGTTCTTC	CASSKSLAVSYNEQFF
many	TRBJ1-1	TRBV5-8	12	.	TGTGCCAGCAACCTGGGGGGCGCTGAAGCTTTCTTT	CASNLGGAEAFF
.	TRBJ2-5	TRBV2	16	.	TGTGCCACCAATTTAAGCCCGGGACGTAAGTTGGAGACCCAGTACTTC	CATNLSPGRKLETQYF